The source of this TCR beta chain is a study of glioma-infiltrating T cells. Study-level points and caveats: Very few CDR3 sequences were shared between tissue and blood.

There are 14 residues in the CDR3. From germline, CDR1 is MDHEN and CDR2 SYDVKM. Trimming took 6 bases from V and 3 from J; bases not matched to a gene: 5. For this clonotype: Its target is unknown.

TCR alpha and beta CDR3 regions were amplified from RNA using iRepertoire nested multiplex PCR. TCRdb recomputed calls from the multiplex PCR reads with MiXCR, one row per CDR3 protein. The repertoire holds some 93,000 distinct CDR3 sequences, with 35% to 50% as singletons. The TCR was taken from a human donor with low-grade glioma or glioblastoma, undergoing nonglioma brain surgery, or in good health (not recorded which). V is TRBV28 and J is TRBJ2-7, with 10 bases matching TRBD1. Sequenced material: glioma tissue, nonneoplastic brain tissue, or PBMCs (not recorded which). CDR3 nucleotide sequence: TGTGCCAGCAGGGGGACAGGGGCTGACTACGAGCAGTACTTC. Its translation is CASRGTGADYEQYF.